Listed below are T cell receptor beta chains from one sample, sequenced in a study of T cells in Graves' hyperthyroidism and ophthalmopathy. TCRdb independently ran MiXCR on the multiplex PCR reads; one entry per CDR3 protein. The table shows some 400,000 distinct CDR3 sequences, with 13% occurring only once. Sequences were obtained from blood. The receptors were sampled from a man in his thirties or forties with Graves' hyperthyroidism that later progressed to Graves' ophthalmopathy. The CDR3 runs from the conserved cysteine through the conserved F or W. The D gene is left open where the match is weak. Size tells how often a clone was seen (once, few, many) or the class of an expanded clone, and some rows leave it out.

J | V | size | D | DNA | CDR3
TRBJ2-3 | TRBV28 | many | TRBD1 | TGTGCCAGCAGTTTCGGGACAGGGTCGGCAGATACGCAGTATTTT | CASSFGTGSADTQYF
TRBJ2-1 | TRBV11-2 | - | - | TGTGCCAGCAGCCCGGGCCCGGCGGCCTACAATGAGCAGTTCTTC | CASSPGPAAYNEQFF
TRBJ1-1 | TRBV7-9 | many | - | TGTGCCAGCAGCGACCGGGTTACAGGGATATGGAACACTGAAGCTTTCTTT | CASSDRVTGIWNTEAFF
TRBJ2-1 | TRBV6-7 | - | - | TGTGCCAGCAGTTACTCCCAGAGACAAAGCCGGTACAATGAGCAGTTCTTC | CASSYSQRQSRYNEQFF
TRBJ1-1 | TRBV3-1 | many | - | TGTGCCAGCAGCCAAGTCTTTGGGGGTAGCACTGAAGCTTTCTTT | CASSQVFGGSTEAFF
TRBJ1-2 | TRBV7-9 | many | - | TGTGCCAGCAGCTTATCAGGGCCTAACTATGGCTACACCTTC | CASSLSGPNYGYTF
TRBJ2-7 | TRBV27 | many | TRBD2 | TGTGCCAGCAGTCTTAGCGGGGGGGCGAATTACGAGCAGTACTTC | CASSLSGGANYEQYF
TRBJ1-5 | TRBV4-1 | - | TRBD1 | TGCGCCAGCAGCCGCCTTGGGACAGGCCTTAACAATCAGCCCCAGCATTTT | CASSRLGTGLNNQPQHF
TRBJ2-6 | TRBV6-1 | - | - | TGTGCCAGCAGTGAAGTGAGAGGGTTGGTCGGGGCCAACGTCCTGACTTTC | CASSEVRGLVGANVLTF
TRBJ2-2 | TRBV15 | many | - | TGTGCCACCAGCAGAGTGGTGGTGAACACCGGGGAGCTGTTTTTT | CATSRVVVNTGELFF
TRBJ1-1 | TRBV7-9 | many | - | TGTGCCAGCAGCCCCGATCAGCTACCTGTGAACACTGAAGCTTTCTTT | CASSPDQLPVNTEAFF
TRBJ2-7 | TRBV20-1 | - | TRBD2 | TGCAGTGCTAGAGCCCTCCCCGCTAGCGGGGGGGTTACCTACGAGCAGTACTTC | CSARALPASGGVTYEQYF
TRBJ2-3 | TRBV12-3/TRBV12-4 | many | - | TGTGCCAGCACCCTTCTAGGGGGAACCACAGATACGCAGTATTTT | CASTLLGGTTDTQYF
TRBJ2-5 | TRBV5-5 | - | - | TGTGCCAGCTTCCGGGACAAACTTCAAGAGACCCAGTACTTC | CASFRDKLQETQYF
TRBJ2-7 | TRBV5-6 | many | TRBD2 | TGTGCCAGCAGCTTTTTAGCGGGCGAGCAGTACTTC | CASSFLAGEQYF
TRBJ1-5 | TRBV5-6 | - | TRBD1 | TGTGCCAGCGGAACAGGGGGCCTCTACAGCAATCAGCCCCAGCATTTT | CASGTGGLYSNQPQHF
TRBJ1-4 | TRBV11-2 | few | - | TGTGCCAGCAGAGAACCGGGACGCCCAGAGGAAAAACTGTTTTTT | CASREPGRPEEKLFF
TRBJ1-5 | TRBV28 | - | - | TGTGCCACCCGGAACTATAGCAATCAGCCCCAGCATTTT | CATRNYSNQPQHF
TRBJ2-4 | TRBV12-3/TRBV12-4 | few | TRBD1 | TGTGCCAGCAGCCCACGGTCCGGGACAGGGTACATTCAGTACTTC | CASSPRSGTGYIQYF
TRBJ2-7 | TRBV7-6 | many | - | TGTGCCAGCAGCGGCGGAAGGGGGGACGAGCAGTACTTC | CASSGGRGDEQYF
TRBJ2-2 | TRBV28 | - | - | TGTGCCAGCAGTTTATGGAACCCTAGCACTATCACCGGGGAGCTGTTTTTT | CASSLWNPSTITGELFF
TRBJ1-1 | TRBV7-9 | many | - | TGTGCCAGCAGCTTTACAGGGTTACCTGAAGCTTTCTTT | CASSFTGLPEAFF
TRBJ1-2 | TRBV6-1 | few | - | TGTGCCAGCAGATCGGGGGAGCTGGTGTATGGCTACACCTTC | CASRSGELVYGYTF
TRBJ2-3 | TRBV6-1 | few | TRBD2 | TGTGCCAGCAGTCCGGGGGGGGCCTCAGTGGAAGATACGCAGTATTTT | CASSPGGASVEDTQYF
TRBJ1-1 | TRBV14 | many | - | TGTGCCAGCAGCCTTCACCAATGGAACACTGAAGCTTTCTTT | CASSLHQWNTEAFF
TRBJ2-7 | TRBV4-1 | - | - | TGCGCCAGCAGCCAAAATCAGGGAACGTGGCCCTACGAGCAGTACTTC | CASSQNQGTWPYEQYF
TRBJ1-1 | TRBV2 | many | - | TGTGCCTGCTCCCGGGGGACATTCCTTGAAGCTTTCTTT | CACSRGTFLEAFF
TRBJ2-2 | TRBV11-2 | few | TRBD1 | TGTGCCAGCAGCGACCGGGACAGGGGTAGGACCGGGGAGCTGTTTTTT | CASSDRDRGRTGELFF
TRBJ1-2 | TRBV6-1 | many | - | TGTGCCAGCAGTGAACCCTCGAAGCGTGGCTCTGGCTACACCTTC | CASSEPSKRGSGYTF
TRBJ2-7 | TRBV12-3/TRBV12-4 | many | TRBD1 | TGTGCCAGCAGGGTGTCCGGGACAGGGGGCTACGAGCAGTACTTC | CASRVSGTGGYEQYF
TRBJ2-1 | TRBV20-1 | many | - | TGCAGTGCTAGAGAAGGGGGGTATGAGCAGTTCTTC | CSAREGGYEQFF
TRBJ2-1 | TRBV4-1 | few | TRBD1 | TGCGCCAGCAGCCGGTTCGACCCCCGGGACAGGGCTTACAATGAGCAGTTCTTC | CASSRFDPRDRAYNEQFF
TRBJ1-2 | TRBV19 | few | - | TGTGCCAGTAGTATCGGTCAGACTGGTGGCTACACCTTC | CASSIGQTGGYTF
TRBJ1-3 | TRBV20-1 | - | - | TGCAGTGCTAGACGGAATACTGGAAACACCATATATTTT | CSARRNTGNTIYF
TRBJ2-1 | TRBV19 | many | - | TGTGCCAGTAGAGCGAGCTCCTACAATGAGCAGTTCTTC | CASRASSYNEQFF
TRBJ1-1 | TRBV5-6 | - | - | TGTGCCAGCAGCTTGGCTGGTCTTTCGGGGAATGAAGCTTTCTTT | CASSLAGLSGNEAFF
TRBJ2-3 | TRBV15 | few | - | TGTGCCACCAGCAGAGGACAGGTTACAGATACGCAGTATTTT | CATSRGQVTDTQYF
TRBJ1-1 | TRBV6-1 | few | TRBD1 | TGTGCCAGCAGTAGAACCACCTACAGGGGGAACACTGAAGCTTTCTTT | CASSRTTYRGNTEAFF
TRBJ1-1 | TRBV27 | many | - | TGTGCCAGCAGTACCCTCTCCCCGGGGGGGACTGAAGCTTTCTTT | CASSTLSPGGTEAFF
TRBJ1-2 | TRBV20-1 | - | TRBD1 | TGCAGTGCTAGAGATCAGGGGGCCTATGGCTACACCTTC | CSARDQGAYGYTF
TRBJ2-1 | TRBV11-2 | many | TRBD2 | TGTGCCAGCAGCTCTTTTCTAGCGGGGGGGCATGATGAGCAGTTCTTC | CASSSFLAGGHDEQFF
TRBJ1-6 | TRBV5-6 | few | TRBD1 | TGTGCCAGCAATCAGGGGGCAAAGTCACCCCTCCACTTT | CASNQGAKSPLHF
TRBJ1-4 | TRBV28 | few | - | TGTGCCAGCACCCTAGGGGGGATGGGTGAAAAACTGTTTTTT | CASTLGGMGEKLFF
TRBJ1-4 | TRBV20-1 | - | TRBD1 | TGCAGTGCAAAGCCACAGGGGATCACTAATGAAAAACTGTTTTTT | CSAKPQGITNEKLFF
TRBJ2-4 | TRBV11-2 | many | - | TGTGCCAGCAGCCCTTCAGGGGGAGGCCAAAACATTCAGTACTTC | CASSPSGGGQNIQYF
TRBJ2-4 | TRBV2 | - | - | TGTGCCAGCAGGTTGACAGGGAGGGAGAACATTCAGTACTTC | CASRLTGRENIQYF
TRBJ1-5 | TRBV6-1 | many | - | TGTGCCAGCATTACCCGTGGGGGGCAAGGTCAGCCCCAGCATTTT | CASITRGGQGQPQHF
TRBJ2-7 | TRBV24-1 | - | - | TGTGCCACCAGTGATCCAGGGATCAACTCCTACGAGCAGTACTTC | CATSDPGINSYEQYF
TRBJ1-2 | TRBV2 | many | TRBD1 | TGTGCCAGCAGTGAAAAGGGAGGACAGGGACTCTGGGGCTACACCTTC | CASSEKGGQGLWGYTF
TRBJ2-5 | TRBV10-3 | many | - | TGTGCCATCAGTGACCCGCCCCAGGGAGGCCAAGAGACCCAGTACTTC | CAISDPPQGGQETQYF
TRBJ2-1 | TRBV2 | few | - | TGTGCCAGCAGTGAAATACCGGGATCTAGTTGTATCTTC | CASSEIPGSSCIF
TRBJ1-1 | TRBV2 | many | - | TGTGCCAGCATTAATGGCAGGGACGGCACTGAAGCTTTCTTT | CASINGRDGTEAFF
TRBJ1-5 | TRBV6-2/TRBV6-3 | - | - | TGTGCCAGCAGTGGCCAGACAGGTGGTAATCAGCCCCAGCATTTT | CASSGQTGGNQPQHF